The clone carrying this T cell receptor (beta chain) has a handful of counts. Its antigen is unidentified. From germline, CDR1 is GTSNPN and CDR2 SVGIG (reference sequence). The CDR3 loop spans 13 amino acids. V lost 0 bases and J lost 4, with 9 bases in between. These data are taken from a study of response to subunit inactivated influenza vaccine. Study findings and constraints: The authors put forward the suggestion that each seasonal influenza vaccination may bring in only a limited number of new T cells.

TCRdb recomputed calls from the RT-PCR reads with MiXCR, one row per CDR3 protein. The data show roughly 500,000 distinct CDR3 sequences, more than 15% seen once. The chain joins TRBV30 to TRBJ1-1; no clear D. This specimen was CD4+ T cells sorted from PBMCs, taken approximately 25 months after vaccination. The receptor's source is a man aged 45 to 70 who received an inactivated influenza vaccine. As DNA, the CDR3 is TGTGCCTGGAGTGTTTGGAGGGCCACTGAAGCTTTCTTT. Its protein is CAWSVWRATEAFF.